Shown below are 11 T cell receptor beta chains from a single sample sequenced in a study of post-analysis software for immune sequencing data. The authors incorporated unique molecular identifiers into the TCR beta cDNA libraries. TCRdb reanalysed the PCR reads using MiXCR and keeps one entry per CDR3 protein. The data show 380,000 or so distinct CDR3 sequences, with less than 35% seen just once and around an eighth held by the top ten. These receptors lack a known antigen. Overall study findings and caveats: Patients had higher frequencies than controls of roughly 5 TRBV segments, including TRBV5-6, TRBV5-1 and TRBV20-1.

Material for sequencing was blood. The receptors come from a girl under 18 with multiple sclerosis.

V usage is TRBV29-1 and J usage is TRBJ2-5, with 8 bases matching TRBD2. CDR3 size: 15 residues. V gave up 7 bases and J gave up 4 bases; unmatched junction bases: 14. CDR1 and CDR2 (germline): SQVTM, ANQGSEA. CDR3 sequence reads: CSAPTVGGGGETQYF. CDR3 coding DNA: TGCAGCGCCCCCACCGTCGGGGGGGGCGGAGAGACCCAGTACTTC.

V and J are TRBV7-9 and TRBJ2-2; tentative D call: TRBD2 (7 bases). V lost 0 bases to trimming and J lost 8 bases, with 16 bases between them. Germline lookup yields CDR1 SEHNR and CDR2 FQNEAQ (reference sequence). This CDR3 has 16 amino acids. The CDR3 coding sequence is TGTGCCAGCAGCTTAGCCCCCGGGGGGCCTCCGGGGGAGCTGTTTTTT. Translation: CASSLAPGGPPGELFF.

CDR3 region: CSVGATNEKLFF. The CDR3 coding sequence is TGCAGCGTTGGTGCAACTAATGAAAAACTGTTTTTT. The rearrangement uses TRBV29-1 and TRBJ1-4; D is ambiguous. The CDR3 has 12 amino acids. Germline CDR1 reads SQVTM; CDR2 reads ANQGSEA. V was clipped by 4 bases and J by 0 bases, with 3 bases between them.

This clonotype turned up a few times. This chain connects TRBV4-1 to TRBJ2-7, with D unclear. Per the germline V gene, CDR1 is MGHRA and CDR2 is YSYEKL. The CDR3 covers 17 residues. Trimming removed 4 bases from V and 6 bases from J, with 25 bases in between. The CDR3 sequence: CASSPGNWGRKGIEQYF. The DNA for the CDR3 is TGCGCCAGCAGCCCAGGAAATTGGGGTCGTAAAGGAATCGAGCAGTACTTC.

The V call is TRBV20-1, the J call TRBJ2-7, with TRBD2 identical over 12 bases. The CDR3 has 16 residues. The V segment lost 3 bases and the J segment 4 bases; nucleotides outside the gene matches: 10. Germline CDR1 DFQATT, CDR2 SNEGSKA (reference sequence). CDR3 sequence: CSASPELAGGLYEQYF. DNA of the CDR3: TGCAGTGCTAGCCCAGAACTAGCGGGGGGACTGTACGAGCAGTACTTC.

Notes on this clonotype: This clone may be a read error of a much larger clone one base away. The CDR3 carries no conserved terminal phenylalanine or tryptophan, so it likely arises from a read error. This sequence joins TRBV6-5 and TRBJ2-1; TRBD2 matches at 8 bases. V lost 3 bases and J lost 0; bases outside the gene matches: 4. CDR3 length: 16 amino acids. From germline, CDR1 is MNHEY and CDR2 SVGAGI. CDR3 sequence reads: CASSYGGGPSYNEQFS. The CDR3 coding sequence is TGTGCCAGCAGTTATGGCGGGGGGCCCTCCTACAATGAGCAGTTCTCC.

CDR3 in amino acids: CASSRDRDTGELFF. In DNA form, the CDR3 reads TGTGCCAGCAGTAGGGACAGGGACACCGGGGAGCTGTTTTTT. This sequence joins TRBV6-5 and TRBJ2-2, with TRBD1 matching over 9 bases. The CDR3 loop spans 14 amino acids. J lost 3 bases, V lost 5 bases, and 1 base had no gene match. CDR1 and CDR2 (germline): MNHEY, SVGAGI.

The rearrangement uses TRBV12-3 or TRBV12-4 and TRBJ2-3, with no clear D. With 3 bases removed from V and 4 bases from J, the gap between germline ends came to 17 bases. The CDR3 sequence is 16 residues long. The CDR3 spells CASSFILGGSADTQYF. DNA for the CDR3: TGTGCCAGCAGTTTTATACTCGGCGGATCCGCAGATACGCAGTATTTT.

The table lists this clonotype with a few counts. This chain links TRBV7-2 with TRBJ2-3; D may correspond to TRBD1 or TRBD2 (6 bases each). Germline V lookup: CDR1 SGHTA, CDR2 FQGNSA. The CDR3 covers 15 residues. The germline V and J ends were trimmed by 3 bases and 5 bases, with 15 bases remaining between them. This chain's CDR3 is CASSFGGGIGDTQYF. CDR3 sequence (DNA): TGTGCCAGCAGCTTTGGAGGGGGGATCGGAGATACGCAGTATTTT.

This clonotype was counted many times. The chain couples TRBV7-3 to TRBJ2-3; D not certain. Germline V gene data show CDR1 as SGHTA and CDR2 as FQGTGA. V lost 2 bases, J lost 7 bases, and 16 bases lay in between. CDR3 length equals 15 residues. CDR3 sequence: CASSLGEGMANTQYF. CDR3 nucleotides: TGTGCCAGCAGCTTAGGGGAAGGTATGGCCAATACGCAGTATTTT.

The chain has TRBV11-3 and TRBJ2-1; D not certain. The CDR3 covers 16 residues. With 0 bases removed from V and 2 bases from J, the gap between germline ends came to 11 bases. CDR1 and CDR2 (germline): SGHNT, YENEEA. CDR3: CASSLDFDRAYNEQFF. The CDR3 DNA reads as TGTGCCAGCAGCTTAGATTTCGATAGGGCCTACAATGAGCAGTTCTTC.